The 12 T cell receptor beta chains listed next were all sequenced from one sample in a study of TIL therapy for anti-PD-1-resistant metastatic lung cancer. Time point: pre-treatment sample, taken before nivolumab and TIL therapy. Sequencing used immunoSEQ v3. TCRdb keeps only in-frame clones here, not all; method: immunoSEQ multiplex PCR. The data contain 50,000 to 70,000 clones, approximately 69% of them singletons. The sample here was blood, taken at baseline. Receptor source: a person aged 25-79 years with non-small cell lung cancer.

The rearrangement joins TRBV6-6 to TRBJ2-7, with 7 bases matching TRBD1. This CDR3 contains 15 residues. The germline gives CDR1 MNHNY, CDR2 SVGAGI (reference sequence). V was clipped by 4 bases and J by 3 bases; unmatched bases: 9. The CDR3 DNA reads as TGTGCCAGCAGTTTCACAGGGGTCGGCGACTACGAGCAGTACTTC. This encodes CASSFTGVGDYEQYF.

The J gene is TRBJ1-1, the V gene TRBV2; D is ambiguous. This CDR3 is 14 amino acids long. Germline CDR1 and CDR2: SNHLY and FYNNEI. With 3 bases removed from V and 1 base from J, the gap between germline ends came to 9 bases. As DNA, the CDR3 is TGTGCCAGCAGTGATTCGGGTCCGAACACTGAAGCTTTCTTT. It yields the protein CASSDSGPNTEAFF.

The chain is built from TRBV9 and TRBJ2-3; no firm D call. The CDR3 has 15 residues. The germline V gene has CDR1 SGDLS and CDR2 YYNGEE. The V and J ends lost 2 bases and 0 bases respectively, with 10 bases between them. The CDR3 here is CASSVLSSSTDTQYF. DNA of the CDR3: TGTGCCAGCAGCGTCCTTAGCTCGAGCACAGATACGCAGTATTTT.

This chain connects TRBV6-1 to TRBJ2-5; no reliable D call. Trimming removed 1 base from V and 3 bases from J, with 6 bases in between. The CDR3 sequence is 13 residues long. Germline assignment: CDR1 MNHNS and CDR2 SASEGT. CDR3 in amino acids: CASSEVGEETQYF. Here the CDR3 DNA reads TGTGCCAGCAGTGAAGTAGGAGAAGAGACCCAGTACTTC.

The rearrangement links TRBV7-9 to TRBJ2-7; D is tentatively TRBD1 or TRBD2 (5 bases each). The CDR3 is 12 amino acids. With 1 base removed from V and 9 bases from J, the gap between germline ends came to 10 bases. CDR1 is SEHNR and CDR2 is FQNEAQ in the germline V gene (reference sequence). The CDR3 DNA reads TGTGCCAGCAGCTTAGAGGGACGCGGGCAGTACTTC. It is translated as CASSLEGRGQYF.

This sequence joins TRBV18 and TRBJ2-3, with a tentative D call TRBD2 (6 bases). CDR1 and CDR2 (germline): KGHSH, LQKENI. The V gene lost 2 bases and the J gene lost 2 bases, with 11 bases spanning the gap. CDR3 length: 15 amino acids. The CDR3 DNA reads TGTGCCAGCTCACCAACAGCGGGTTCCACAGATACGCAGTATTTT. It yields the protein CASSPTAGSTDTQYF.

The chain carries TRBV6-6 and TRBJ2-3; a possible D gene is TRBD2 (5 bases). Germline CDR1 and CDR2: MNHNY and SVGAGI (reference sequence). The CDR3 covers 16 residues. V shed 5 bases and J shed 0 bases, with 15 bases lying between them. Here the CDR3 DNA reads TGTGCCAGCAGTCCCGGACTCCGATCGAGCACAGATACGCAGTATTTT. It specifies CASSPGLRSSTDTQYF.

This clone was counted once. V gene TRBV9 combines with J gene TRBJ2-4, with D possibly being TRBD2 (6 bases). Deletions cut 0 bases from V and 0 bases from J, with 10 bases between. The germline CDR1 and CDR2 sequences are SGDLS and YYNGEE. The CDR3 length is 16 residues. Here the CDR3 DNA reads TGTGCCAGCAGCGTAGTAGCGGCTAGAGCCAAAAACATTCAGTACTTC. This sequence encodes CASSVVAARAKNIQYF.

The CDR3 region is CASSQEEGSTIYF. The CDR3 DNA sequence: TGCGCCAGCAGCCAAGAGGAAGGGAGCACCATATATTTT. The rearrangement uses TRBV4-1 and TRBJ1-3; no reliable D call. V was cut by 0 bases and J by 9 bases, with 9 bases left in between. This CDR3 is built from 13 residues. Germline V CDR1 and CDR2: MGHRA, YSYEKL.

The chain has TRBV7-3 and TRBJ2-3; D is undetermined. V was trimmed by 5 bases and J by 9 bases, leaving 9 bases between them. Germline V gene sequence: CDR1 SGHTA, CDR2 FQGTGA. This CDR3 spans 11 amino acids. The CDR3 region is CASSLKGTQYF. For the CDR3, the DNA is TGTGCCAGCAGCCTTAAAGGCACGCAGTATTTT.

The chain links TRBV7-8 to TRBJ2-5, with a possible D match to TRBD1 (5 bases). The V end was cut by 1 base, the J end by 2 bases, with 8 bases between. CDR1 and CDR2 from the germline V gene are SGHVS and FQNEAQ. This CDR3 has 14 amino acids. The CDR3 bases are TGTGCCAGCAGCTTAGACAGACAGCAAGAGACCCAGTACTTC. Amino acid sequence: CASSLDRQQETQYF.

This chain connects TRBV15 to TRBJ1-3; TRBD1 might be the D (5 bases). The CDR3 loop spans 16 amino acids. Trimming shortened V by 0 bases and J by 3 bases, and 12 bases separated the two germline ends. Germline CDR1 reads LNHNV; CDR2 reads YYDKDF (reference sequence). CDR3 bases: TGTGCCACCAGCAGAGAGAAGGGGATGCGTGGAAACACCATATATTTT. Protein sequence: CATSREKGMRGNTIYF.